This note documents a single T cell receptor beta chain sequence. The antigen remains unidentified. The data were obtained in a study of cytomegalovirus exposure and HLA in healthy donors. Broader study findings: Reported findings show TCR beta sequences accurately forecast HLA-A and HLA-B alleles in most subjects.

The CDR3 runs to 15 residues. V lost 1 base to trimming and J lost 8 bases; unmatched junction nucleotides: 6. CDR1 SGHRS and CDR2 YFSETQ come from the germline V gene. 13 Jbeta primers and 60 Vbeta primers were used for the PCR. TCRdb's copy holds only in-frame clones and misses some; the assay was immunoSEQ multiplex PCR. This repertoire shows 120,000 or so clones, 80% found once; its top ten account for 1%. The J gene is TRBJ1-4, the V gene TRBV5-1; 9 bases map to TRBD1. The receptor's source is a man aged 40-55 years in good health and CMV-seronegative. Sequenced sample: PBMCs. The CDR3 coding sequence is TGCGCCAGCAGCTTGACCGGGACAGGGAAGGAAAAACTGTTTTTT. This translates into CASSLTGTGKEKLFF.